This entry lists 20 T cell receptor beta chains sequenced from one sample in a study of shared clonotypes between healthy human individuals. The naive CD8 fraction comprised CD45RO-negative cells positively selected for CCR7 and excluded terminally differentiated effector memory CD45RA+ cells. Here immunoSEQ multiplex PCR was the method, and the copy in TCRdb shows in-frame clones only, minus some. The table shows about 2,200,000 clones, with 93% occurring only once. The sequencing sample was made of naive CD8+ T cells from PBMCs. These receptors were collected from a man aged 18 to 29 in good health. Some clones in this sample may be carry-over from other donors' samples.

V and J are TRBV29-1 and TRBJ2-1, with 10 bases matching TRBD2. The CDR3 is 17 amino acids. The germline gives CDR1 SQVTM, CDR2 ANQGSEA. V was clipped by 6 bases and J by 0 bases; unmatched bases: 11. The CDR3 region is CSVQPGLAMSSYNEQFF. CDR3 in DNA: TGCAGCGTGCAACCGGGACTAGCGATGAGCTCCTACAATGAGCAGTTCTTC.

J is TRBJ2-1 and V is TRBV19, with D perhaps matching TRBD2 (6 bases). CDR1 is LNHDA and CDR2 is SQIVND in the germline V gene (reference sequence). The V and J ends lost 8 bases and 6 bases respectively, with 17 bases between them. The length of the CDR3 is 14 residues. CDR3 coding DNA: TGTGCCAGTCTTGGGGAGGAGCTCGGCAATGAGCAGTTCTTC. Protein: CASLGEELGNEQFF.

The genes are TRBV27 and TRBJ2-1; 7 nucleotides align to TRBD1. This CDR3 comprises 15 residues. Per the germline V gene, CDR1 is MNHEY and CDR2 is SMNVEV (reference sequence). V lost 5 bases and J lost 4; bases outside the gene matches: 8. The CDR3 nucleotides are TGTGCCAGCAGTCCCCAGGGGGTACCTTACAATGAGCAGTTCTTC. Translating gives CASSPQGVPYNEQFF.

In this sample, this clone turned up once. The J gene is TRBJ2-7, the V gene TRBV4-3; TRBD1 might be the D (5 bases). CDR1 is LGHNA, CDR2 YSLEER, per germline. This CDR3 is built from 13 residues. The ends were cut back, 0 bases at V and 7 bases at J, with 10 bases in the middle. CDR3 nucleotides: TGCGCCAGCAGCCAAGATCAGGGTCGGGAGCAGTACTTC. Translating it yields CASSQDQGREQYF.

V and J are TRBV9 and TRBJ2-1, with D perhaps matching TRBD2 (5 bases). V shed 3 bases and J shed 15 bases, with 10 bases lying between them. Germline V gives CDR1 SGDLS, CDR2 YYNGEE. CDR3 length: 10 residues. CDR3 bases: TGTGCCAGCAGCGGAGACTACTTGTTCTTC. It translates to CASSGDYLFF.

This chain connects TRBV30 to TRBJ2-2, with D perhaps assigned TRBD1 or TRBD2 (5 bases each). This CDR3 spans 13 amino acids. V shed 4 bases and J shed 6 bases, with 12 bases lying between them. CDR1 and CDR2 from the germline V gene are GTSNPN and SVGIG (reference sequence). The CDR3 sequence: CAWTLGGPGELFF. The CDR3 DNA is TGTGCCTGGACCCTTGGGGGACCCGGGGAGCTGTTTTTT.

The CDR3 bases are TGTGCCAGTAGTGAAATACAGGGACGGAACAATGAGCAGTTCTTC. Protein: CASSEIQGRNNEQFF. The gene calls are TRBV19 and TRBJ2-1, with D possibly being TRBD1 (6 bases). The CDR3 covers 15 residues. CDR1 LNHDA and CDR2 SQIVND come from the germline V gene (reference sequence). Trimming cost V 5 bases and J 5 bases, with 16 bases left between them.

This chain joins TRBV27 and TRBJ2-7, with 10 bases aligning to TRBD2. CDR1 and CDR2 (germline): MNHEY, SMNVEV (reference sequence). The CDR3 is 15 amino acids. V was clipped by 3 bases and J by 6 bases; unmatched bases: 8. CDR3 loop: CASSLVPSGSGEQYF. The CDR3 DNA reads as TGTGCCAGCAGTTTGGTGCCTAGCGGGAGTGGCGAGCAGTACTTC.

Regarding this clone: This sample includes further DNA sequences coding for the same CDR3. DNA for the CDR3: TGCAGCGTTGAATCGGACAGCTACGAGCAGTACTTC. It is translated as CSVESDSYEQYF. The rearrangement joins TRBV29-1 to TRBJ2-7; perhaps TRBD1 as D (6 bases). This CDR3 spans 12 amino acids. Trimming pared 2 bases from V and 3 bases from J, leaving 8 bases between. CDR1 and CDR2 (germline): SQVTM, ANQGSEA.

The chain carries TRBV7-2 and TRBJ1-1, with D possibly matching TRBD1 (6 bases). Trimming cost V 1 base and J 5 bases, with 14 bases left between them. Germline CDR1 is SGHTA and CDR2 is FQGNSA. CDR3 length: 15 amino acids. CDR3: CASSLGEGGYTEAFF. CDR3 DNA sequence: TGTGCCAGCAGCTTAGGCGAGGGGGGGTATACTGAAGCTTTCTTT.

The chain employs TRBV7-8 and TRBJ1-1; no clear D. This CDR3 spans 15 amino acids. V was cut by 4 bases and J by 3 bases, with 15 bases left in between. CDR1 and CDR2 from the germline V gene are SGHVS and FQNEAQ. CDR3 residues: CASSSRSGVHTEAFF. Written as DNA, the CDR3 is TGTGCCAGCAGCTCCCGGTCGGGAGTCCACACTGAAGCTTTCTTT.

The rearrangement joins TRBV29-1 to TRBJ2-5, with D uncertain. The germline V and J ends were trimmed by 1 base and 1 base, with 13 bases remaining between them. CDR1 is SQVTM and CDR2 is ANQGSEA in the germline V gene. This CDR3 region has 15 residues. CDR3 coding DNA: TGCAGCGTTGAAGTGCCAGCACCAATCCAAGAGACCCAGTACTTC. Amino acids: CSVEVPAPIQETQYF.

The chain employs TRBV29-1 and TRBJ2-7; 9 nucleotides align to TRBD2. CDR3 size: 14 residues. Germline V CDR1 and CDR2: SQVTM, ANQGSEA. V shed 0 bases, J shed 3 bases, and the junction held 3 bases outside the gene matches. In DNA, the CDR3 is TGCAGCGTTGAAGAGACTAGCGGTCTCTACGAGCAGTACTTC. Translated: CSVEETSGLYEQYF.

This sequence joins TRBV7-2 and TRBJ1-2; D is unclear. The V gene's germline CDR1 is SGHTA and CDR2 FQGNSA. There are 12 residues in the CDR3. V shed 4 bases and J shed 8 bases, with 11 bases lying between them. CDR3 sequence: CASSSRMGGYTF. CDR3 nucleotide sequence: TGTGCCAGCAGCTCTCGGATGGGCGGCTACACCTTC.

This chain connects TRBV18 to TRBJ1-2; D unresolved. Germline V gene sequence: CDR1 KGHSH, CDR2 LQKENI. The CDR3 covers 14 residues. Trimming took off 3 bases at V and 1 base at J, with 9 bases between the two ends. Written as DNA, the CDR3 is TGTGCCAGCTCACCGGGATTTTTTAACTATGGCTACACCTTC. This translates into CASSPGFFNYGYTF. The full variable domain, completed using reference TRBV18 and TRBJ1-2, is NAGVMQNPRHLVRRRGQEARLRCSPMKGHSHVYWYRQLPEEGLKFMVYLQKENIIDESGMPKERFSAEFPKEGPSILRIQQVVRGDSAAYFCASSPGFFNYGYTFGSGTRLTVV.

V and J are TRBV5-1 and TRBJ1-1, with 8 bases that match TRBD1. This CDR3 contains 14 residues. V dropped 4 bases and J dropped 7; count of bases not matched to a gene: 9. Germline-derived CDR1 and CDR2 are SGHRS and YFSETQ. For the CDR3, the DNA is TGCGCCAGCAGCCTAACCGGGACAGGAGTTGAAGCTTTCTTT. It encodes CASSLTGTGVEAFF.

This clone was detected only once. The chain has TRBV14 and TRBJ1-2, with 8 positions matching TRBD1. Germline lookup yields CDR1 SGHDN and CDR2 FVKESK. J gave up 5 bases and V 2 bases, and 10 bases lay outside the gene matches. The CDR3 is made up of 16 amino acids. This CDR3 reads CASSQKGRGRIYGYTF. CDR3 bases: TGTGCCAGCAGCCAAAAGGGCAGGGGGCGTATATATGGCTACACCTTC.

The rearrangement joins TRBV5-6 to TRBJ2-1; 7 bases line up with TRBD2. The CDR3 is made up of 15 amino acids. Germline values: CDR1 SGHDT, CDR2 YYEEEE. V was clipped by 4 bases and J by 7 bases; unmatched bases: 11. The CDR3 DNA is TGTGCCAGCAGCCCCCGGGAGGCCGGATGGAATGAGCAGTTCTTC. This gives the protein CASSPREAGWNEQFF.

In DNA, the CDR3 is TGTGCCAGCAGTCTCGGGACAGGGGCCCAGCCCCAGCATTTT. Encoded protein: CASSLGTGAQPQHF. The V and J genes are TRBV28 and TRBJ1-5; the match to TRBD1 covers 10 bases. Losses at the gene ends were 5 bases for V and 7 bases for J; bases not matched to a gene: 5. This CDR3 has 14 residues. CDR1 is MDHEN, CDR2 SYDVKM, per germline.

The chain uses TRBV7-9 and TRBJ2-5; D remains ambiguous. Germline CDR1 reads SEHNR; CDR2 reads FQNEAQ (reference sequence). V lost 4 bases and J lost 4, with 13 bases in between. There are 14 residues in the CDR3. In nucleotides, the CDR3 is TGTGCCAGCAGCTCAGGCTTTAGGGCAGAGACCCAGTACTTC. Its protein product is CASSSGFRAETQYF. Complete variable domain (other parts from reference TRBV7-9 and TRBJ2-5): DTGVSQNPRHKITKRGQNVTFRCDPISEHNRLYWYRQTLGQGPEFLTYFQNEAQLEKSRLLSDRFSAERPKGSFSTLEIQRTEQGDSAMYLCASSSGFRAETQYFGPGTRLLVL.